This T cell receptor (beta chain) was identified during a study of vaccination effects on CD4 cells after COVID-19. About the research overall: The post-vaccine samples were taken, at the median, 72 days after the second dose. Supplemented with about 10 IU/ml IL-2 and about 10 ug/ml peptides, 2 million to 2.5 million PBMC per well were kept in culture.

In regard to this clone: The antigen is unknown.

A roughly ten-day culture period preceded the isolation of CD4+ T cells. The vaccine given was either BNT162b2 or mRNA-1273, in two doses. The vaccine recipients had no prior SARS-CoV-2 infection, with negative nucleocapsid antibodies. Cultures got half-medium changes with IL-2 on days 3 and 7. Sequenced by immunoSEQ multiplex PCR; TCRdb stores in-frame clones only, minus some. The sample has more than 8,500 clones; under 80% are singletons. Sample: CD4+ T cells from PBMCs cultured without peptide, taken after COVID-19 vaccination. The TCR sequence derives from a human donor who received a COVID-19 vaccine.

DNA for the CDR3: TGTGCCAGTAGTATCGGGACAGGGGTTGGTGGCTACACCTTC. It codes for CASSIGTGVGGYTF. V gene TRBV19 combines with J gene TRBJ1-2, with 10 bases aligning to TRBD1. J lost 7 bases, V lost 3 bases, and 5 bases had no gene match. CDR3 length equals 14 residues. Germline assignment: CDR1 LNHDA and CDR2 SQIVND (reference sequence).